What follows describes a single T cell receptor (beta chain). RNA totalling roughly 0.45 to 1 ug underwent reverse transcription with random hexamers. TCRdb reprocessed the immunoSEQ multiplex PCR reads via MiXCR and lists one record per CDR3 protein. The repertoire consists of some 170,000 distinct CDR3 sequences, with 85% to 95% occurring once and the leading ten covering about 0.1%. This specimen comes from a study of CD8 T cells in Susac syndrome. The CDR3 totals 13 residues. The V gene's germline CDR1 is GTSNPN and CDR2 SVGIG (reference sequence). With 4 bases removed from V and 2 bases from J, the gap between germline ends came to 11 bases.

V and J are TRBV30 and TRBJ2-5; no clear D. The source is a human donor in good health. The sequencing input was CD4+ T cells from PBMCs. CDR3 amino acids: CAWTVGLQETQYF. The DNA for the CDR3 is TGTGCCTGGACGGTAGGGTTACAAGAGACCCAGTACTTC.